This entry concerns a single TCR beta chain. Its antigen is currently unknown. These data originate in a study of blood T cells in healthy people across ages. Notes on the study in general: Those diversity estimates obtained from one million T cells were thought to be underestimates. In long-lived donors, naive CD4+ cell counts and diversity exceeded those of aged donors.

V lost 6 bases, J lost 11 bases, and 19 bases lay in between. The CDR3 is 12 amino acids. Germline V lookup: CDR1 DFQATT, CDR2 SNEGSKA (reference sequence). Through a sample-barcoded 5' primer and a J-beta primer mix, a second PCR was run for 7 to 11 cycles. MiXCR was run by TCRdb on the 5' RACE reads, yielding one entry per CDR3 protein. The data contain fewer than 800,000 distinct CDR3 sequences, around 20% of them singletons. The rearrangement links TRBV20-1 to TRBJ2-5; D remains unclear. Sequenced: blood. The source of this sequence is a man aged 65-85 years in good health. The CDR3 region is CSAWVDSQEQYF. The CDR3 region has the DNA TGCAGTGCCTGGGTCGACTCTCAAGAGCAGTACTTC.